Listed here is a single T cell receptor (beta chain). Its antigen remains unidentified. This sample is drawn from a study of T cell responses to AZD1222 COVID-19 vaccine. The CDR3 loop spans 14 amino acids. Germline assignment: CDR1 MNHEY and CDR2 SVGEGT. With 3 bases removed from V and 2 bases from J, the gap between germline ends came to 11 bases. The protocol was immunoSEQ multiplex PCR, while the TCRdb copy is restricted to in-frame clones and leaves out a portion. The top ten hold over 15% of the sample, which has about 100,000 clones, around 90% seen once. Study observations and caveats: A mostly white British donor set with more females was recruited, and clonal diversity was possibly underestimated.

This TCR was recovered from an adult in good health. The J gene is TRBJ2-7, the V gene TRBV6-2 or TRBV6-3; D is uncertain. Sequencing was performed on peripheral blood, taken on day 0 of AZD1222 vaccination. CDR3 sequence (DNA): TGTGCCAGCAGTTATCTAACACTAACCTACGAGCAGTACTTC. As protein: CASSYLTLTYEQYF.